Here is one TCR beta chain with its context. Its antigen is as yet unknown. The source of the sample is a study of OX40 agonist ivuxolimab in advanced cancers. About the study: Every patient in dose escalation had hepatocellular carcinoma, melanoma, renal cell or head and neck cancer. Enrollees could have had prior anti-PD-1, anti-PD-L1 or anti-CTLA-4 therapy, which 40% to 45% had received. General observations from the study: The work left the antigen specificity of expanded peripheral T cells undetermined.

Germline CDR1 and CDR2: MNHEY and SVGAGI. The CDR3 sequence is 16 residues long. With 2 bases clipped from V and 5 bases from J, the junction kept 6 bases outside the gene matches. Libraries were prepared by immunoSEQ multiplex PCR; TCRdb keeps only in-frame clonotypes and omits some of them. The table lists 65,000 to 80,000 clones, more than 70% of them singletons. The V gene is TRBV6-5, the J gene TRBJ2-5; 12 bases map to TRBD2. Source: CD4+ or CD8+ T cells sorted from blood, taken in a trial of the OX40 agonist ivuxolimab. The TCR was taken from an adult with an advanced solid tumor such as melanoma, head and neck, liver or kidney cancer. This CDR3 reads CASSYIPSGGEETQYF. CDR3 coding DNA: TGTGCCAGCAGTTACATCCCTAGCGGGGGGGAGGAGACCCAGTACTTC.